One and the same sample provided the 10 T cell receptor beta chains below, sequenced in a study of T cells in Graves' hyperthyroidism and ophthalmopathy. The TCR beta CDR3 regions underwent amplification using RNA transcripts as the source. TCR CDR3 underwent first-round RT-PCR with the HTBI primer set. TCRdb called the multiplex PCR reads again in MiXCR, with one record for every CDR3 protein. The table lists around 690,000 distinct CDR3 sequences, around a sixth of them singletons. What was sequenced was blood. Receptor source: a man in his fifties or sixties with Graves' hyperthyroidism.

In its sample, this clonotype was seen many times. The CDR3 sequence is CASSSGLSSNQPQHF. The CDR3, as DNA: TGTGCCAGCAGTTCGGGACTCAGTAGCAATCAGCCCCAGCATTTT. The chain is built from TRBV28 and TRBJ1-5; D possibly corresponds to TRBD1 (5 bases). Germline values: CDR1 MDHEN, CDR2 SYDVKM. Trimming left V 4 bases short and J 0 bases short, with 10 bases between. This CDR3 has 15 residues.

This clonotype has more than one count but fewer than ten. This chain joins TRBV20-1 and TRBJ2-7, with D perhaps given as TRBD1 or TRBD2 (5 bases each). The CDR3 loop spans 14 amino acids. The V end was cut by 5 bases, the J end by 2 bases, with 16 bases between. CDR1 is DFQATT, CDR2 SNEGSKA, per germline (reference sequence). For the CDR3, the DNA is TGCAGTGCTCGACACAGGAGGAACACCTACGAGCAGTACTTC. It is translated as CSARHRRNTYEQYF.

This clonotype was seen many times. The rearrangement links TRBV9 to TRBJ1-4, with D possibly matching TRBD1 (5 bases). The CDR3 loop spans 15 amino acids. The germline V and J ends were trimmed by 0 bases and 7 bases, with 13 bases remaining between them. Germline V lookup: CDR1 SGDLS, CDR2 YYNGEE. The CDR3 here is CASSVDGGTSEKLFF. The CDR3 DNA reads TGTGCCAGCAGCGTAGATGGGGGTACATCTGAAAAACTGTTTTTT.

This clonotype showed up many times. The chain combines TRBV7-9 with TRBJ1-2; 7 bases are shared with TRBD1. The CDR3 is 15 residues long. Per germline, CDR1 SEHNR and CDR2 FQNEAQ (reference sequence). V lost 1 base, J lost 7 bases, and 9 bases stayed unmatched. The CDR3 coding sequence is TGTGCCAGCAGCTTAGTTGGAACAGGGGCTCTTGGCTACACCTTC. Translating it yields CASSLVGTGALGYTF.

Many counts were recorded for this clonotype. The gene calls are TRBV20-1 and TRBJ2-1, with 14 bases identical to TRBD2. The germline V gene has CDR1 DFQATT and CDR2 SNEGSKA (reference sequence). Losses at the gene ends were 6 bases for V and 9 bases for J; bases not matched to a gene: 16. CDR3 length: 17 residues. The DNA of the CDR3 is TGCAGTGCCTCAATACACGCGACTAGCGGGAGGGCTGCTGAGCAGTTCTTC. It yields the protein CSASIHATSGRAAEQFF.

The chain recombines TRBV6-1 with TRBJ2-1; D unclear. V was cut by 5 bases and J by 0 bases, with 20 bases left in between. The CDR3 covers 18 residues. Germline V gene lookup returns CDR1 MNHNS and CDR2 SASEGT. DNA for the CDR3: TGTGCCAGCAGTTCCATGAGGCAGGAGTTCGGCTCCTACAATGAGCAGTTCTTC. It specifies CASSSMRQEFGSYNEQFF.

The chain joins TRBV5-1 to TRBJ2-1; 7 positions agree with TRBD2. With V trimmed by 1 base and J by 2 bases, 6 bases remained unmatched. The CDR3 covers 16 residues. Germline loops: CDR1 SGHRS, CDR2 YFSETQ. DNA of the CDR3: TGCGCCAGCAGCTTGAGGCTAGCGGATCCCTACAATGAGCAGTTCTTC. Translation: CASSLRLADPYNEQFF.

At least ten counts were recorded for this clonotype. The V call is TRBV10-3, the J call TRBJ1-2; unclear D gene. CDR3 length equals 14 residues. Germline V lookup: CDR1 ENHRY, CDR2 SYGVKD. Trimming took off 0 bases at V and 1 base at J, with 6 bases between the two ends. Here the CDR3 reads CAISESGSNYGYTF. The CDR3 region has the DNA TGTGCCATCAGTGAGTCGGGAAGTAACTATGGCTACACCTTC.

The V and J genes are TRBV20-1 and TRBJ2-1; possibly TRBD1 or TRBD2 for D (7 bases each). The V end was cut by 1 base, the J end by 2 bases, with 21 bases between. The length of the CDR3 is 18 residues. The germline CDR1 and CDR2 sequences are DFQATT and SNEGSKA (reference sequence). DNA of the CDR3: TGCAGTGCTAGAGGGGGGGGGCTCAGGGGGAGGGCCTACAATGAGCAGTTCTTC. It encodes CSARGGGLRGRAYNEQFF.

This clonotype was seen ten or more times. Written as DNA, the CDR3 is TGTGCCAGTAGATACACCTACAATCAGCCCCAGCATTTT. This encodes CASRYTYNQPQHF. The genes are TRBV19 and TRBJ1-5; no clear D. Germline V gene lookup returns CDR1 LNHDA and CDR2 SQIVND (reference sequence). Trimming stripped 6 bases from V and 3 bases from J, with 9 bases between. CDR3 length equals 13 residues.